This T cell receptor (beta chain) was sequenced in a study of T cell responses to AZD1222 COVID-19 vaccine. Comment on this clone: Its cognate antigen is unknown.

Study-wide results and limits: Dominant at 160-218 and 743-854, vaccine-associated CD4 TCRs also spanned spike.

V lost 0 bases to trimming and J lost 4 bases, with 8 bases between them. Germline V gene lookup returns CDR1 SGHNT and CDR2 YYREEE (reference sequence). This CDR3 region has 15 residues. Sequencing was performed with immunoSEQ multiplex PCR; in TCRdb, only in-frame clones are kept and a portion is missing. The table includes 100,000 to 150,000 clones, around 92% detected once. The clonotype was recovered from an adult who received the AZD1222 COVID-19 vaccine. The material was peripheral blood, obtained 28 days after the second AZD1222 dose. This chain connects TRBV5-4 to TRBJ1-6, with a possible D match to TRBD1 (5 bases). CDR3 residues: CASSLGQGYNSPLHF. CDR3 in DNA: TGTGCCAGCAGCTTGGGCCAGGGTTATAATTCACCCCTCCACTTT.